This T cell receptor beta chain was obtained from a study of tumor and adjacent non-tumor tissue in lung cancer. As for the study in general: Histology: 12 adenocarcinoma, a couple of squamous cell carcinoma, 1 small cell lung cancer. Stage I to III disease affected roughly ten men and 5 women aged roughly 31 to 80.

TCRbeta libraries were built with three rounds of nested PCR, modified from ARM-PCR. A single record per CDR3 protein comes from TCRdb applying MiXCR to the multiplex PCR reads. This table holds around 80,000 distinct CDR3 sequences, more than 65% found once. Study-level results: Tumor TCR diversity, when higher, was linked to shorter survival.

Germline CDR1 is SGHNT and CDR2 is YENEEA. Trimming shortened V by 0 bases and J by 4 bases, and 13 bases separated the two germline ends. The CDR3 is 15 residues long. RNA was extracted from bulk tissue without any cell sorting. The normal lung tissue was taken more than 3 cm from the tumor edge. Between August and November 2014, newly diagnosed, chemotherapy-naive lung cancer patients underwent thoracic surgery in China. Concerning this clonotype itself: Its antigen is not identified.

The chain is built from TRBV11-3 and TRBJ2-7; no definite D call. This clonotype originated in an older man with non-small cell lung cancer. The source material was distant non-tumor lung tissue. The CDR3 is CASSLDGGTKYEQYF. As DNA, the CDR3 is TGTGCCAGCAGCTTAGATGGCGGTACAAAGTACGAGCAGTACTTC.